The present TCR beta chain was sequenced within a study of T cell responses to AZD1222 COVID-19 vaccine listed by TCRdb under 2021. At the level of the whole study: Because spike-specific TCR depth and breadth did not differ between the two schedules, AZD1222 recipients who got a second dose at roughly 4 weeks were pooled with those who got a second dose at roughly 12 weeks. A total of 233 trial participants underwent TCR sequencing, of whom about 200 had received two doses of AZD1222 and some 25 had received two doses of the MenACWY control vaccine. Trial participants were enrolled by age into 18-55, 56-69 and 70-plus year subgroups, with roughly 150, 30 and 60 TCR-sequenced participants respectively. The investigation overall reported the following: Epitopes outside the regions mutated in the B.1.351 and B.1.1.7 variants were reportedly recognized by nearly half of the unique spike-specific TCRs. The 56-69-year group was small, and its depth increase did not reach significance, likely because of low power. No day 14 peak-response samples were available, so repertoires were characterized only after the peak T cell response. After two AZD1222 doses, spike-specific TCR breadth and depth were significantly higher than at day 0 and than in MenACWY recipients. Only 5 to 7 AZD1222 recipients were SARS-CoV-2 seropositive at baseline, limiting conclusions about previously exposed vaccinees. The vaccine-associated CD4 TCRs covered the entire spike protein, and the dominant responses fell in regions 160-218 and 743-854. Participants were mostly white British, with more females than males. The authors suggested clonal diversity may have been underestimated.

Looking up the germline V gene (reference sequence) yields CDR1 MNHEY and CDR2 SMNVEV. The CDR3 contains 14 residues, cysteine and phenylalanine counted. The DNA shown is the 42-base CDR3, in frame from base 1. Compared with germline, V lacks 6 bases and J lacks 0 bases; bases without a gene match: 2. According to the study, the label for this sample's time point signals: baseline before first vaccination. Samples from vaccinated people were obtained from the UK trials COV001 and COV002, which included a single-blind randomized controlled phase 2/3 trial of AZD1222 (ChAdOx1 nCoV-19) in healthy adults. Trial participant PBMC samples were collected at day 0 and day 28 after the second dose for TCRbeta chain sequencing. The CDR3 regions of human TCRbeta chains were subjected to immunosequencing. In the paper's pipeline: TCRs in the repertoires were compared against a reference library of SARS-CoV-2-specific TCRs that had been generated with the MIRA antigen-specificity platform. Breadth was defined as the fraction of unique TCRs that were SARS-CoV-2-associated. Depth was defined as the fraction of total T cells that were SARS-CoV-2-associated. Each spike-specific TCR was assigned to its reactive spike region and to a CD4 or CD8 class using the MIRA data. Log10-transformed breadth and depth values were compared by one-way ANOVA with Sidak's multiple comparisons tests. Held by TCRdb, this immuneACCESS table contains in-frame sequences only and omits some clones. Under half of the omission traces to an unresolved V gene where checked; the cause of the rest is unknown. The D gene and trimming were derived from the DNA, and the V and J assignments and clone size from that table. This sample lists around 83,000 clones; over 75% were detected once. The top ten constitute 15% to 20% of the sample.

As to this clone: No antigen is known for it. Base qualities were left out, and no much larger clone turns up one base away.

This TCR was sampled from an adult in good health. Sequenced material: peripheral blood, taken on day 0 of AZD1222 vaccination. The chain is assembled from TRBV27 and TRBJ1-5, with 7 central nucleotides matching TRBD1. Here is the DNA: TGTGCCAGCAGAACAGGGGATAGCAATCAGCCCCAGCATTTT. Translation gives CASRTGDSNQPQHF.